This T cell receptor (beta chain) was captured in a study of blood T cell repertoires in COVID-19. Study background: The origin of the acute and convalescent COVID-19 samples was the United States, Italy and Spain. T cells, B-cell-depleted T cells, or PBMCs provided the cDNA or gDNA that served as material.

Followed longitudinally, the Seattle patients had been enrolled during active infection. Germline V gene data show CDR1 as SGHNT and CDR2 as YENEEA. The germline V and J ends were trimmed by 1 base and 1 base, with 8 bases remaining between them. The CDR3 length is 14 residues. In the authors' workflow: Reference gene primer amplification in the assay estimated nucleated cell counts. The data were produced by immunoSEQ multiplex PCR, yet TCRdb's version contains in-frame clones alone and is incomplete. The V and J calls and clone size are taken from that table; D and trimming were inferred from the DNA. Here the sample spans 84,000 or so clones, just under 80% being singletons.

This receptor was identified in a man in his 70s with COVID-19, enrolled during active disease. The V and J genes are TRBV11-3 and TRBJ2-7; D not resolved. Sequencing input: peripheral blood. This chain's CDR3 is CASSLGGGSYEQYF. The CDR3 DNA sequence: TGTGCCAGCAGCTTAGGAGGCGGATCCTACGAGCAGTACTTC.